The clone carrying this T cell receptor (beta chain) appeared a single time. The sample belongs to a study of Ad26.COV2.S vaccination and SARS-CoV-2 variants. Produced via immunoSEQ multiplex PCR; TCRdb's table is partial and in-frame only. The table lists some 340,000 clones, 70% to 90% of them singletons, with 2% to 2.5% in the top ten. Regarding treatment: around 19 received Ad26.COV2.S at low or high dose, single or two shots; 5 received placebo; per-sample allocation not given. Samples came from day 63 after the first vaccine or placebo injection. The source material was peripheral blood, sampled in a trial of Ad26.COV2.S vaccine versus placebo. The sequence was collected from a person aged 18-65 years who received the Ad26.COV2.S COVID-19 vaccine or a placebo.

In nucleotides, the CDR3 is TGCGCCAGCAGTGCTAGGAATGGAGCAACTGAAGCTTTCTTT. Amino acids: CASSARNGATEAFF. The chain recombines TRBV4-1 with TRBJ1-1, with D hard to call. Trimming removed 6 bases at V and 5 bases at J, with 16 bases between. CDR3 size: 14 residues. CDR1 MGHRA and CDR2 YSYEKL come from the germline V gene.